This TCR beta chain was sequenced in a study of T cell clones after liver transplantation. Study overall: Immunosuppression withdrawal was tried within 2 years after liver transplantation in this trial. Study results and caveats: Compared with third party-reactive sequences, donor-reactive ones declined more, independent of withdrawal success. These preliminary findings come from unstandardized post-transplant sampling times.

Sequencing used immunoSEQ multiplex PCR; TCRdb keeps in-frame clones, though not all of them. The table lists 68,000 or so clones, 92% of them singletons, with more than 0.85% in the top ten. Unstimulated PBMCs were sorted into CD3+CD4+ and CD3+CD8+ populations. Details on this clone: Its antigen remains unknown.

Germline V gives CDR1 SGDLS, CDR2 YYNGEE. The length of the CDR3 is 15 residues. J lost 2 bases, V lost 4 bases, and 8 bases had no gene match. J is TRBJ2-5 and V is TRBV9; TRBD2 matches at 7 bases. The sequencing here drew on CD4+ T cells from blood, taken approximately 27 months after liver transplant. The receptor comes from a human patient who received a liver transplant. These T cells may partly come from the graft donor. Here the CDR3 DNA reads TGTGCCAGCAGCAAAAACGGACTAGAACAAGAGACCCAGTACTTC. Translated, it gives CASSKNGLEQETQYF.